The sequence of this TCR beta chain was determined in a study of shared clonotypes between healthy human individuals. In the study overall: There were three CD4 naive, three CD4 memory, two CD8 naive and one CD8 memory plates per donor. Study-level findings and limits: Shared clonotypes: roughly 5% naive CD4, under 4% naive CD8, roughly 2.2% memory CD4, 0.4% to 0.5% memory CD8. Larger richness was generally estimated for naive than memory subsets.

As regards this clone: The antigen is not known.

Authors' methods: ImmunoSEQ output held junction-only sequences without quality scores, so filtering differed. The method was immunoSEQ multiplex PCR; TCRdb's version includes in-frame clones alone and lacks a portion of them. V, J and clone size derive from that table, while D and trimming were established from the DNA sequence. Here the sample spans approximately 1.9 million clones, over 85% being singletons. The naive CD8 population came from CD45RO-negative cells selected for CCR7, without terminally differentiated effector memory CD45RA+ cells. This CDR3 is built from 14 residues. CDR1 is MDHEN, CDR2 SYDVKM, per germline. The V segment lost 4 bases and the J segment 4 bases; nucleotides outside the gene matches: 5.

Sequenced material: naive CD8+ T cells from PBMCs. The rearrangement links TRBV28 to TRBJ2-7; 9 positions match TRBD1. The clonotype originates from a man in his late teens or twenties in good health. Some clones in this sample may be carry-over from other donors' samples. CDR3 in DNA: TGTGCCAGCAGTTACAGGGGGCGAGGGTACGAGCAGTACTTC. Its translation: CASSYRGRGYEQYF. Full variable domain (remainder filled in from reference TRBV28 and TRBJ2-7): DVKVTQSSRYLVKRTGEKVFLECVQDMDHENMFWYRQDPGLGLRLIYFSYDVKMKEKGDIPEGYSVSREKKERFSLILESASTNQTSMYLCASSYRGRGYEQYFGPGTRLTVT.